The clone carrying this T cell receptor beta chain was detected a few times. The data belong to a study of blood T cells in healthy people across ages. Primed by a sample-barcoded 5' primer and a J-beta primer mix, a second PCR proceeded for about 6 to 11 cycles. One entry per CDR3 protein results from TCRdb running MiXCR on the 5' RACE reads. The table records around 940,000 distinct CDR3 sequences, 51% of them present only once. The V segment lost 6 bases and the J segment 6 bases; nucleotides outside the gene matches: 15. The CDR3 covers 17 residues. Source material: blood. The V gene is TRBV12-3 or TRBV12-4, the J gene TRBJ1-5, with TRBD1 matching 9 bases. The sequence was collected from a woman aged 60 to 75 in good health. The CDR3 DNA sequence: TGTGCCAGCAGCCCGGGACAGGGCGTCCGTGCGTCTCAGCCCCAGCATTTT. Encoded protein: CASSPGQGVRASQPQHF.